The next 22 T cell receptor beta chains were all read from a single sample in a study of shared clonotypes between healthy human individuals. Some clones are missing from TCRdb's copy, which holds only in-frame ones; the method was immunoSEQ multiplex PCR. This table holds under 850,000 clones, almost 95% found once. Naivety among CD8 cells was defined by CD45RO negativity and positive CCR7 selection, thereby excluding terminally differentiated effector memory CD45RA+ cells. Input material: naive CD8+ T cells sorted from blood. The receptors stem from a man aged 25-45 years in good health.

This clone was detected only once. The rearrangement links TRBV30 to TRBJ1-1; no definite D call. The germline V gene has CDR1 GTSNPN and CDR2 SVGIG (reference sequence). V lost 4 bases and J 2 bases, leaving 14 bases between the germline ends. CDR3 length: 14 residues. CDR3 region: CAWNVGVVNTEAFF. In DNA form, the CDR3 reads TGTGCCTGGAATGTTGGGGTTGTAAACACTGAAGCTTTCTTT.

The chain combines TRBV28 with TRBJ2-4; D unclear. Germline-derived CDR1 and CDR2 are MDHEN and SYDVKM. V gave up 6 bases and J gave up 8 bases, with 20 bases separating them. This CDR3 contains 15 residues. In DNA form, the CDR3 reads TGTGCCAGCAGATCAACGCCGGCCCACGTGGACATTCAGTACTTC. It codes for CASRSTPAHVDIQYF.

V gene TRBV4-1 combines with J gene TRBJ1-3; 7 bases are a match to TRBD1. Losses at the gene ends were 0 bases for V and 3 bases for J; bases not matched to a gene: 2. CDR3 length: 15 residues. The germline V gene encodes CDR1 MGHRA and CDR2 YSYEKL. Here the CDR3 reads CASSQDGDSGNTIYF. CDR3 bases: TGCGCCAGCAGCCAAGATGGGGACAGTGGAAACACCATATATTTT.

V usage is TRBV29-1 and J usage is TRBJ2-5; perhaps TRBD1 as D (6 bases). The CDR3 spans 13 residues. Trimming removed 0 bases at V and 5 bases at J, with 10 bases between. Germline V gives CDR1 SQVTM, CDR2 ANQGSEA. The CDR3 region is CSVEDERGETQYF. DNA of the CDR3: TGCAGCGTTGAAGATGAAAGGGGGGAGACCCAGTACTTC.

Concerning this clone: Other DNA sequences in the sample encode the same CDR3. The chain combines TRBV9 with TRBJ2-1, with TRBD2 identical over 7 bases. This CDR3 has 15 amino acids. CDR1 is SGDLS and CDR2 is YYNGEE in the germline V gene. V lost 3 bases to trimming and J lost 1 base; unmatched junction nucleotides: 4. CDR3 coding DNA: TGTGCCAGCAGCGCAAGCGGGGTTTCCTACAATGAGCAGTTCTTC. Translation: CASSASGVSYNEQFF.

This chain links TRBV7-9 with TRBJ1-4, with 7 bases aligning to TRBD1. Germline-derived CDR1 and CDR2 are SEHNR and FQNEAQ (reference sequence). This CDR3 comprises 15 residues. V shed 4 bases, J shed 4 bases, and the junction held 6 bases outside the gene matches. The CDR3 sequence is CASSSPTGNNEKLFF. CDR3 DNA sequence: TGTGCCAGCAGCTCGCCGACAGGGAATAATGAAAAACTGTTTTTT.

The V call is TRBV4-1, the J call TRBJ2-5; 9 nucleotides line up with TRBD2. The J segment lost 5 bases and the V segment lost 4 bases, leaving 14 bases of the junction unmatched. CDR1 is MGHRA, CDR2 YSYEKL, per germline. CDR3 size: 17 residues. CDR3 sequence reads: CASSLQTIAGEGETQYF. DNA of the CDR3: TGCGCCAGCAGCCTCCAAACCATAGCGGGAGAGGGTGAGACCCAGTACTTC.

This chain uses TRBV28 with TRBJ2-7; D is unclear. Trimming took off 1 base at V and 6 bases at J, with 13 bases between the two ends. Germline lookup yields CDR1 MDHEN and CDR2 SYDVKM. The CDR3 extends over 14 amino acids. The CDR3 here is CASSLSPRTAEQYF. The CDR3 DNA reads as TGTGCCAGCAGTTTATCCCCCAGGACGGCCGAGCAGTACTTC.

This clone occurred once. This chain connects TRBV27 to TRBJ2-5; the match to TRBD1 covers 9 bases. CDR3 length equals 15 residues. Germline V gives CDR1 MNHEY, CDR2 SMNVEV (reference sequence). The V segment lost 4 bases and the J segment 3 bases; nucleotides outside the gene matches: 6. The CDR3 protein is CASSYRGRGKETQYF. In DNA, the CDR3 is TGTGCCAGCAGTTACAGGGGGCGGGGTAAAGAGACCCAGTACTTC.

The chain joins TRBV10-3 to TRBJ2-7; 8 bases align to TRBD1. V lost 4 bases and J lost 7; bases outside the gene matches: 6. The CDR3 length is 13 residues. The germline V gene encodes CDR1 ENHRY and CDR2 SYGVKD. The CDR3 spells CAISGSTGVEQYF. DNA of the CDR3: TGTGCCATCAGTGGTTCGACAGGGGTTGAGCAGTACTTC.

This chain links TRBV9 with TRBJ2-1, with 14 bases that match TRBD2. The CDR3 spans 15 residues. V lost 3 bases to trimming and J lost 6 bases; unmatched junction nucleotides: 2. Looked up from germline, CDR1 is SGDLS and CDR2 is YYNGEE. CDR3 DNA: TGTGCCAGCAGCGCGGGACTAGCGGGAGTCAATGAGCAGTTCTTC. This gives the protein CASSAGLAGVNEQFF. Looking up the rest from reference TRBV9 and TRBJ2-1 gives the full variable domain: DSGVTQTPKHLITATGQRVTLRCSPRSGDLSVYWYQQSLDQGLQFLIQYYNGEERAKGNILERFSAQQFPDLHSELNLSSLELGDSALYFCASSAGLAGVNEQFFGPGTRLTVL.

The V gene is TRBV29-1, the J gene TRBJ2-1, with D unresolved. The length of the CDR3 is 11 residues. V dropped 6 bases and J dropped 10 bases, with 13 bases sitting between them. CDR1 is SQVTM, CDR2 ANQGSEA, per germline. CDR3 in amino acids: CSVPHGPEQFF. The DNA of the CDR3 is TGCAGCGTGCCCCACGGGCCAGAGCAGTTCTTC.

The gene calls are TRBV25-1 and TRBJ1-1; D gene ambiguous. V was cut by 6 bases and J by 8 bases, with 19 bases left in between. This CDR3 has 14 amino acids. Germline CDR1 is MGHDK and CDR2 is SYGVNS. The CDR3 region has the DNA TGTGCCAGCAGAAGTAGCGGGTGGTTGGACGAAGCTTTCTTT. Amino acids: CASRSSGWLDEAFF.

The rearrangement uses TRBV2 and TRBJ2-7, with 7 bases matching TRBD1. Germline V gene lookup returns CDR1 SNHLY and CDR2 FYNNEI. Trimming at V came to 5 bases and at J to 5 bases, leaving 12 bases not matched to a gene. The CDR3 consists of 15 residues. The CDR3 spells CASSSIRQGANEQYF. CDR3 sequence (DNA): TGTGCCAGCAGTTCAATTCGACAGGGCGCGAACGAGCAGTACTTC.

The CDR3 sequence: CASSQYSNQPQHF. The CDR3 DNA follows: TGTGCCAGCAGCCAATATAGCAATCAGCCCCAGCATTTT. The chain combines TRBV14 with TRBJ1-5; D is unresolved. Trimming shortened V by 2 bases and J by 0 bases, and 2 bases separated the two germline ends. Looked up from germline, CDR1 is SGHDN and CDR2 is FVKESK. The CDR3 is made up of 13 amino acids. Based on the CDR3 plus reference TRBV14 and TRBJ1-5, the full variable domain is EAGVTQFPSHSVIEKGQTVTLRCDPISGHDNLYWYRRVMGKEIKFLLHFVKESKQDESGMPNNRFLAERTGGTYSTLKVQPAELEDSGVYFCASSQYSNQPQHFGDGTRLSIL.

CDR3 sequence (DNA): TGTGCCACCAGCAGAGACCGGGCGGACTATGGCTACACCTTC. Amino acids: CATSRDRADYGYTF. V and J are TRBV15 and TRBJ1-2; unclear D gene. The V end was cut by 0 bases, the J end by 3 bases, with 8 bases between. This CDR3 is 14 amino acids long. Per germline, CDR1 LNHNV and CDR2 YYDKDF (reference sequence).

The V and J genes are TRBV30 and TRBJ2-7; tentatively, D is TRBD1 or TRBD2 (5 bases each). CDR1 and CDR2 (germline): GTSNPN, SVGIG (reference sequence). CDR3 length: 14 residues. V was pared by 8 bases and J by 6 bases, with 23 bases between. The CDR3 here is CANGDRGSGLEQYF. In DNA, the CDR3 is TGTGCCAACGGGGACCGAGGGAGTGGCCTCGAGCAGTACTTC.

The chain has TRBV27 and TRBJ1-2; 9 bases are a match to TRBD1. The CDR3 contains 13 residues. From germline, CDR1 is MNHEY and CDR2 SMNVEV (reference sequence). V dropped 4 bases and J dropped 6; count of bases not matched to a gene: 3. The chain's CDR3 is CASSSRDRDGYTF. CDR3 coding DNA: TGTGCCAGCAGTTCAAGGGACAGGGATGGCTACACCTTC.

The chain is built from TRBV10-3 and TRBJ2-7; 8 bases line up with TRBD2. CDR1 ENHRY and CDR2 SYGVKD come from the germline V gene. V was pared by 7 bases and J by 4 bases, with 15 bases of the junction left unmatched. The CDR3 length is 16 residues. The CDR3, as DNA: TGTGCCATCAAAAGACGCCGGGCTAGCGGGTTTTACGAGCAGTACTTC. Amino acid sequence: CAIKRRRASGFYEQYF.

The rearrangement links TRBV11-2 to TRBJ2-7, with unresolved D. Trimming took 5 bases from V and 3 from J, leaving 17 bases between them. There are 15 residues in the CDR3. Per germline, CDR1 SGHAT and CDR2 FQNNGV. CDR3 protein: CASSPHSRGGYEQYF. In nucleotides, the CDR3 is TGTGCCAGCAGCCCCCACTCACGAGGTGGCTACGAGCAGTACTTC.

The CDR3 sequence is CASSYGGGSYEQYF. The CDR3 nucleotides read TGTGCCAGCAGTTACGGGGGAGGCTCCTACGAGCAGTACTTC. The genes are TRBV6-5 and TRBJ2-7; D possibly corresponds to TRBD2 (6 bases). V was trimmed by 2 bases and J by 0 bases, leaving 8 bases between them. CDR1 MNHEY and CDR2 SVGAGI come from the germline V gene. The CDR3 runs 14 residues.

This clone appeared once. This sequence joins TRBV29-1 and TRBJ2-7; D is unresolved. This CDR3 spans 10 amino acids. V lost 4 bases and J lost 5, with 6 bases in between. Germline V CDR1 and CDR2: SQVTM, ANQGSEA. DNA of the CDR3: TGCAGCGTTGTAAAGAACGAGCAGTACTTC. It is translated as CSVVKNEQYF.